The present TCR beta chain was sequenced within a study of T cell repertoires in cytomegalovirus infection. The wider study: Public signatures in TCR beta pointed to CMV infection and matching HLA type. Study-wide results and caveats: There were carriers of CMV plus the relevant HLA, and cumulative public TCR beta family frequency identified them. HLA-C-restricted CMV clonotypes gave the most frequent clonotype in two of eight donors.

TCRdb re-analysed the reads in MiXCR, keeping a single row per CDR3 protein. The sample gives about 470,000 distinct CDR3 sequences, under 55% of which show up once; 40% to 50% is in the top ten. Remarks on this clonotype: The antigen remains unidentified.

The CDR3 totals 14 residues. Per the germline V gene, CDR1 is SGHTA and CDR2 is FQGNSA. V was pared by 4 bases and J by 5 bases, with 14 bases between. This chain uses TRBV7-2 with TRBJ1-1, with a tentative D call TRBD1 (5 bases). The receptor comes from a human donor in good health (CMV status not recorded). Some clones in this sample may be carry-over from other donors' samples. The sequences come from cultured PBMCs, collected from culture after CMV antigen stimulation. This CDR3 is CASSSYGGGTEAFF. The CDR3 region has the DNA TGTGCCAGCAGCTCCTATGGGGGGGGAACTGAAGCTTTCTTT. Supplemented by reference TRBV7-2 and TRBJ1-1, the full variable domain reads GAGVSQSPSNKVTEKGKDVELRCDPISGHTALYWYRQSLGQGLEFLIYFQGNSAPDKSGLPSDRFSAERTGGSVSTLTIQRTQQEDSAVYLCASSSYGGGTEAFFGQGTRLTVV.